This T cell receptor beta chain was identified in a study of beta chain features in type 1 diabetes. Study-wide results and limits: Among type 1 diabetes patients, VDJ junctions had fewer insertions and more deletions.

V was pared by 5 bases and J by 2 bases, with 8 bases of the junction left unmatched. CDR1 and CDR2 from the germline V gene are GTSNPN and SVGIG (reference sequence). The CDR3 runs to 15 residues. Reverse transcription of all isolated RNA meant that expressed TCRB transcripts were sequenced. There were about 3.5 million reads on average in the naive, central memory and regulatory T cell samples. The assay was immunoSEQ multiplex PCR, and TCRdb's table has in-frame clones only and misses some. Here the sample spans 250,000 or so clones, 27% being singletons. Notes on this clone: Its antigen remains unidentified.

The source is a young man in good health. Sequencing used central memory CD4+ T cells from blood. The chain couples TRBV30 to TRBJ2-7; 11 bases are shared with TRBD2. CDR3 amino acids: CAWGTSGTRTYEQYF. The CDR3 coding sequence is TGTGCCTGGGGGACTAGCGGAACGCGAACCTACGAGCAGTACTTC.